These 11 T cell receptor beta chains share one sample of origin, sequenced in a study of prognosis after radiotherapy for stage I lung cancer. Genomic DNA was subjected to two-round multiplex PCR for amplification of TCR beta CDR3. Gene-specific primers for each TRBV and TRBJ gene drove first-round PCR. TCRdb analysed the multiplex PCR reads with MiXCR anew, one entry per CDR3 protein. The sample gives approximately 30,000 distinct CDR3 sequences, roughly 40% of which show up once; approximately 15% is in the top ten. This specimen consisted of PBMCs, obtained before or after stereotactic body radiation therapy (not recorded which). The receptor set was obtained from a donor at least 50 years old with non-small cell lung cancer.

This clonotype was counted once. The V call is TRBV7-9, the J call TRBJ1-2; TRBD1 matches 10 bases. This CDR3 is built from 15 residues. Looked up from germline, CDR1 is SEHNR and CDR2 is FQNEAQ (reference sequence). V shed 3 bases, J shed 1 base, and the junction held 2 bases outside the gene matches. The CDR3, as DNA: TGTGCCAGCAGCTTGGGGACAGGGGTTAACTATGGCTACACCTTC. Translated, it gives CASSLGTGVNYGYTF. Full variable domain (outside the CDR3, taken from reference TRBV7-9 and TRBJ1-2): DTGVSQNPRHKITKRGQNVTFRCDPISEHNRLYWYRQTLGQGPEFLTYFQNEAQLEKSRLLSDRFSAERPKGSFSTLEIQRTEQGDSAMYLCASSLGTGVNYGYTFGSGTRLTVV.

The V and J genes are TRBV10-3 and TRBJ2-1; no clear D gene. The CDR3 has 12 amino acids. The V and J ends lost 3 bases and 8 bases respectively, with 8 bases between them. CDR1 and CDR2 from the germline V gene are ENHRY and SYGVKD. The CDR3 is CAISETGDEQFF. The CDR3 coding sequence is TGTGCCATCAGTGAAACGGGCGATGAGCAGTTCTTC.

This clonotype came up many times. This chain joins TRBV2 and TRBJ2-3, with 9 bases identical to TRBD2. Germline loops: CDR1 SNHLY, CDR2 FYNNEI. The CDR3 spans 14 residues. J was trimmed by 4 bases and V by 6 bases; bases with no gene match: 5. The CDR3 loop reads CASRAGGVPDTQYF. Here the CDR3 DNA reads TGTGCCAGCAGAGCGGGGGGTGTTCCAGATACGCAGTATTTT.

Concerning this clonotype itself: A read error is likely, as this CDR3 ends without the conserved phenylalanine or tryptophan. The DNA is omitted, as the CDR3 cannot be located on it reliably, and the CDR3 follows TCRdb's listing. The rearrangement links TRBV6-4 to TRBJ1-2; the listed D gene, TRBD1, was not tested against the DNA. Germline V gene lookup returns CDR1 MRHNA and CDR2 SNTAGT. The CDR3 totals 13 residues, both ends included. This chain's CDR3 is CASSVDRGLGYTL.

The chain employs TRBV19 and TRBJ2-1; D is undetermined. CDR3 length: 12 amino acids. CDR1 is LNHDA and CDR2 is SQIVND in the germline V gene (reference sequence). With 5 bases removed from V and 13 bases from J, the gap between germline ends came to 15 bases. The CDR3 coding sequence is TGTGCCAGTAGTCCCTCCGACGTTAGACAGTTCTTC. Translation gives CASSPSDVRQFF.

V usage is TRBV19 and J usage is TRBJ1-5; weak D call: TRBD1 (5 bases). Trimming removed 4 bases at V and 0 bases at J, with 19 bases between. This CDR3 comprises 18 residues. Per the germline V gene, CDR1 is LNHDA and CDR2 is SQIVND (reference sequence). The CDR3 spells CASSNWYRSLFSNQPQHF. CDR3 sequence (DNA): TGTGCCAGTAGTAACTGGTACAGGTCACTCTTTAGCAATCAGCCCCAGCATTTT.

The rearrangement joins TRBV10-3 to TRBJ2-5; D is perhaps TRBD1 or TRBD2 (5 bases each). CDR1 and CDR2 from the germline V gene are ENHRY and SYGVKD. Trimming removed 0 bases at V and 1 base at J, with 12 bases between. The CDR3 sequence is 16 residues long. CDR3 in amino acids: CAISESGVRPQETQYF. CDR3 sequence (DNA): TGTGCCATCAGTGAGTCGGGGGTACGGCCCCAAGAGACCCAGTACTTC.

The rearrangement uses TRBV6-2 or TRBV6-3 and TRBJ2-2; D gene unclear. Deletions cut 3 bases from V and 6 bases from J, with 2 bases between. The CDR3 spans 11 residues. CDR1 and CDR2 (germline): MNHEY, SVGEGT. The CDR3 nucleotides read TGTGCCAGCAGTTATCCCGGGGAGCTGTTTTTT. Its protein product is CASSYPGELFF.

This clonotype was recorded many times. The chain carries TRBV9 and TRBJ1-3, with TRBD1 identical over 8 bases. The germline V gene encodes CDR1 SGDLS and CDR2 YYNGEE. This CDR3 comprises 16 residues. The junction had 4 bases not matched to a gene; V was cut back by 2 bases and J by 0 bases. The CDR3 DNA reads as TGTGCCAGCAGCGTTCAACAGGGGGTCTCTGGAAACACCATATATTTT. Amino acids: CASSVQQGVSGNTIYF.

This clonotype was detected ten times or more. As DNA, the CDR3 is TGTGCCAGCAGCCCTCAGAACACCGGGGAGCTGTTTTTT. As protein: CASSPQNTGELFF. This chain connects TRBV9 to TRBJ2-2; D unclear. The germline V gene encodes CDR1 SGDLS and CDR2 YYNGEE. V was trimmed by 4 bases and J by 1 base, leaving 5 bases between them. The CDR3 extends over 13 amino acids.

The chain employs TRBV6-1 and TRBJ2-7, with TRBD1 matching 7 bases. Germline lookup yields CDR1 MNHNS and CDR2 SASEGT. Trimming removed 5 bases from V and 4 bases from J; junction bases left unmatched: 8. The CDR3 covers 14 residues. CDR3 region: CASSRRQGGYEQYF. CDR3 DNA sequence: TGTGCCAGCAGTCGGAGACAGGGCGGTTACGAGCAGTACTTC.